This passage covers 24 T cell receptor beta chains from one sample sequenced in a study of shared clonotypes between healthy human individuals. Positively selected for CCR7, the CD45RO-negative cells used as naive CD8 cells excluded terminally differentiated effector memory CD45RA+ cells. Method: immunoSEQ multiplex PCR; TCRdb's copy keeps in-frame clones and lacks some. The sample gives around 1,900,000 clones, about 93% of which show up once; more than 1.5% is in the top ten. Sequencing was performed on naive CD8+ T cells from PBMCs. These receptors originate from a man aged 18 to 29 in good health. Some clones in this sample may be carry-over from other donors' samples.

The chain is built from TRBV10-3 and TRBJ2-7; D call uncertain. This CDR3 contains 10 residues. Germline V gene data show CDR1 as ENHRY and CDR2 as SYGVKD. V was shortened by 10 bases and J by 3 bases, with 7 bases between the two germline ends. This chain's CDR3 is CATGLYEQYF. The CDR3 DNA is TGTGCCACGGGCCTCTACGAGCAGTACTTC.

V gene TRBV4-1 combines with J gene TRBJ2-5; perhaps TRBD2 as D (6 bases). The CDR3 consists of 14 residues. CDR1 is MGHRA and CDR2 is YSYEKL in the germline V gene. The ends were cut back, 1 base at V and 5 bases at J, with 11 bases in the middle. The CDR3 here is CASSQGGRMETQYF. CDR3 DNA sequence: TGCGCCAGCAGCCAAGGAGGGAGGATGGAGACCCAGTACTTC.

V gene TRBV6-1 combines with J gene TRBJ2-3; D gene unclear. The V gene's germline CDR1 is MNHNS and CDR2 SASEGT. V was shortened by 2 bases and J by 5 bases, with 8 bases between the two germline ends. The CDR3 runs to 13 residues. CDR3 bases: TGTGCCAGCAGTGAATTGTCCCGAGATACGCAGTATTTT. This gives the protein CASSELSRDTQYF.

The J gene is TRBJ2-7, the V gene TRBV27; D unresolved. With 6 bases removed from V and 2 bases from J, the gap between germline ends came to 17 bases. The CDR3 covers 15 residues. Germline CDR1 and CDR2: MNHEY and SMNVEV (reference sequence). The chain's CDR3 is CASRLEVSLAYEQYF. In DNA, the CDR3 is TGTGCCAGCAGGCTCGAGGTTAGTTTGGCCTACGAGCAGTACTTC.

As concerns this clone: The identical CDR3 is also encoded by other nucleotide sequences in the sample. The chain employs TRBV29-1 and TRBJ1-2, with D tentatively TRBD1 (6 bases). The germline V and J ends were trimmed by 3 bases and 4 bases, with 9 bases remaining between them. CDR1 SQVTM and CDR2 ANQGSEA come from the germline V gene. This CDR3 has 12 residues. The CDR3 spells CSVDRGVYGYTF. In DNA, the CDR3 is TGCAGCGTTGATAGGGGGGTCTATGGCTACACCTTC. The variable domain in full, completed from reference TRBV29-1 and TRBJ1-2, reads SAVISQKPSRDICQRGTSLTIQCQVDSQVTMMFWYRQQPGQSLTLIATANQGSEATYESGFVIDKFPISRPNLTFSTLTVSNMSPEDSSIYLCSVDRGVYGYTFGSGTRLTVV.

This chain joins TRBV27 and TRBJ2-1; unclear D gene. CDR1 is MNHEY, CDR2 SMNVEV, per germline (reference sequence). The CDR3 sequence is 16 residues long. The V and J ends lost 6 bases and 7 bases respectively, with 22 bases between them. DNA for the CDR3: TGTGCCAGCAGGATCCGGAACAGCAAGGCCAAAAATGAGCAGTTCTTC. Translation: CASRIRNSKAKNEQFF.

This chain uses TRBV11-2 with TRBJ2-7; 15 bases match TRBD2. V shed 4 bases and J 4 bases; nucleotides not matched to a gene: 2. Germline V gene data show CDR1 as SGHAT and CDR2 as FQNNGV. This CDR3 spans 15 amino acids. The CDR3 is CASSYGLAGGYEQYF. The CDR3 DNA follows: TGTGCCAGCAGCTATGGACTAGCGGGAGGGTACGAGCAGTACTTC.

This chain links TRBV7-9 with TRBJ2-7; D is possibly TRBD2 (6 bases). The CDR3 extends over 14 amino acids. Germline lookup yields CDR1 SEHNR and CDR2 FQNEAQ (reference sequence). V was trimmed by 10 bases and J by 2 bases, leaving 18 bases between them. CDR3 nucleotide sequence: TGTGCCATTGGAGGGGCGCTAGTAACCTACGAGCAGTACTTC. It specifies CAIGGALVTYEQYF.

This clone occurred once. This sequence joins TRBV25-1 and TRBJ1-1; possible D gene TRBD1, 5 bases. Germline V gene data show CDR1 as MGHDK and CDR2 as SYGVNS. Trimming removed 3 bases from V and 7 bases from J, with 15 bases in between. The CDR3 totals 14 residues. This CDR3 reads CASSEGGKGGEAFF. CDR3 nucleotides: TGTGCCAGCAGTGAGGGGGGGAAGGGTGGTGAAGCTTTCTTT.

In DNA form, the CDR3 reads TGCGCCAGCAGCTTGCCCCCGACGGGCGAGCAGTACTTC. Translated, it gives CASSLPPTGEQYF. The J gene is TRBJ2-7, the V gene TRBV5-1; D gene ambiguous. There are 13 residues in the CDR3. Germline CDR1 reads SGHRS; CDR2 reads YFSETQ. V shed 1 base and J shed 6 bases, with 11 bases lying between them.

A single count supports this clone. The chain joins TRBV7-3 to TRBJ2-7; TRBD2 agrees at 7 bases. V trimming: 4 bases; J trimming: 4 bases; junction bases outside the gene matches: 7. Germline V CDR1 and CDR2: SGHTA, FQGTGA. The CDR3 loop spans 14 amino acids. The CDR3, as DNA: TGTGCCAGCAGCTATTATCCGGGGGGTTACGAGCAGTACTTC. It is translated as CASSYYPGGYEQYF.

This clone is a singleton in its sample. The chain carries TRBV10-3 and TRBJ2-1; D may be TRBD2 (5 bases). Germline V lookup: CDR1 ENHRY, CDR2 SYGVKD. The germline V and J ends were trimmed by 3 bases and 7 bases, with 16 bases remaining between them. CDR3 length: 15 amino acids. CDR3 region: CAISDPLAGTNEQFF. The DNA of the CDR3 is TGTGCCATCAGTGACCCCCTAGCTGGTACTAATGAGCAGTTCTTC.

This chain uses TRBV27 with TRBJ2-2; 11 bases align to TRBD2. Germline V gene sequence: CDR1 MNHEY, CDR2 SMNVEV (reference sequence). The CDR3 is made up of 17 amino acids. V shed 3 bases, J shed 6 bases, and the junction held 9 bases outside the gene matches. The CDR3: CASSLLAGGPGPGELFF. CDR3 DNA sequence: TGTGCCAGCAGTTTGCTAGCGGGAGGCCCGGGCCCCGGGGAGCTGTTTTTT.

The J gene is TRBJ2-5, the V gene TRBV29-1; D unresolved. The J call may be in error: the DNA end matches TRBJ2-7 better. Germline V gene lookup returns CDR1 SQVTM and CDR2 ANQGSEA. CDR3 length equals 12 residues. The CDR3 DNA sequence: TGCAGCGTTGAAGGCCTGTCCTACGAGCAGTACTTC. This sequence encodes CSVEGLSYEQYF.

This clone was picked up one time. The J gene is TRBJ2-7, the V gene TRBV13; perhaps D is TRBD1 or TRBD2 (5 bases each). The V gene lost 5 bases and the J gene lost 2 bases, with 13 bases spanning the gap. In germline, CDR1 is PRHDT, CDR2 FYEKMQ (reference sequence). The CDR3 is made up of 14 amino acids. CDR3 coding DNA: TGTGCCAGCAGCACCCGGGACCGAGCCTACGAGCAGTACTTC. Amino acids: CASSTRDRAYEQYF.

The chain uses TRBV6-1 and TRBJ2-2, with D perhaps matching TRBD1 or TRBD2 (5 bases each). Trimming shortened V by 2 bases and J by 6 bases, and 16 bases separated the two germline ends. Germline CDR1 MNHNS, CDR2 SASEGT. The CDR3 contains 16 residues. CDR3 sequence (DNA): TGTGCCAGCAGTGAATTTATGGAATTGGGGGCCGGGGAGCTGTTTTTT. Its translation: CASSEFMELGAGELFF.

The CDR3 region is CASSVGDLNEQFF. Written as DNA, the CDR3 is TGTGCCAGCAGCGTGGGAGATCTCAATGAGCAGTTCTTC. This rearrangement joins TRBV9 to TRBJ2-1, with D possibly being TRBD2 (5 bases). Trimming shortened V by 2 bases and J by 6 bases, and 9 bases separated the two germline ends. CDR1 SGDLS and CDR2 YYNGEE come from the germline V gene. This CDR3 contains 13 residues.

V usage is TRBV27 and J usage is TRBJ2-1, with 10 bases that match TRBD2. Unmatched junction bases numbered 10, after V lost 3 bases and J lost 2 bases. The CDR3 has 18 residues. From germline, CDR1 is MNHEY and CDR2 SMNVEV (reference sequence). The CDR3 DNA reads as TGTGCCAGCAGTTTTTCCCCGGCTAGCGGGAGTCCCTACAATGAGCAGTTCTTC. Its translation is CASSFSPASGSPYNEQFF.

J is TRBJ2-7 and V is TRBV11-1; TRBD1 matches 11 bases. With 4 bases clipped from V and 5 bases from J, the junction kept 7 bases outside the gene matches. Germline loops: CDR1 SGHAT, CDR2 FQDESV (reference sequence). The CDR3 runs 15 residues. CDR3 bases: TGTGCCAGCAGCTCGCCGGGACAGGGGGTCCACGAGCAGTACTTC. Translating gives CASSSPGQGVHEQYF.

The rearrangement uses TRBV27 and TRBJ2-7, with 12 bases fitting TRBD2. V dropped 7 bases and J dropped 7; count of bases not matched to a gene: 11. CDR3 length: 15 residues. Germline V gene lookup returns CDR1 MNHEY and CDR2 SMNVEV (reference sequence). This CDR3 reads CASTPLTSGSGEQYF. In DNA, the CDR3 is TGTGCCAGCACCCCCCTGACTAGCGGGAGTGGAGAGCAGTACTTC.

This chain connects TRBV9 to TRBJ2-6; D may be TRBD1 (6 bases). Germline CDR1 and CDR2: SGDLS and YYNGEE. V was cut by 4 bases and J by 1 base, with 21 bases left in between. This CDR3 region has 19 residues. For the CDR3, the DNA is TGTGCCAGCAGCCACCACACTCAAAGGACAGCTTCTGGGGCCAACGTCCTGACTTTC. Residues: CASSHHTQRTASGANVLTF.

The chain employs TRBV4-2 and TRBJ2-1, with 10 positions matching TRBD1. The CDR3 consists of 20 residues. In germline, CDR1 is LGHNA, CDR2 YNFKEQ. V dropped 2 bases and J dropped 0; count of bases not matched to a gene: 13. CDR3 residues: CASSQPGTGATLSSYNEQFF. The CDR3, as DNA: TGTGCCAGCAGCCAACCCGGGACAGGGGCCACCCTGAGCTCCTACAATGAGCAGTTCTTC.

This chain uses TRBV29-1 with TRBJ2-1, with D perhaps TRBD2 (7 bases). V was clipped by 0 bases and J by 0 bases, with 12 bases between them. The CDR3 is 16 residues long. Germline values: CDR1 SQVTM, CDR2 ANQGSEA. CDR3 DNA sequence: TGCAGCGTTGAAGAGGGAGGGGGAGGCTCCTACAATGAGCAGTTCTTC. Encoded protein: CSVEEGGGGSYNEQFF.

The CDR3 loop is CASSQEVSYEQYF. The DNA for the CDR3 is TGTGCCAGCAGCCAGGAGGTATCCTACGAGCAGTACTTC. The rearrangement uses TRBV7-9 and TRBJ2-7, with D possibly TRBD2 on 5 matching bases. Trimming left V 5 bases short and J 1 base short, with 9 bases between. CDR3 length: 13 residues. Germline V gene lookup returns CDR1 SEHNR and CDR2 FQNEAQ (reference sequence).